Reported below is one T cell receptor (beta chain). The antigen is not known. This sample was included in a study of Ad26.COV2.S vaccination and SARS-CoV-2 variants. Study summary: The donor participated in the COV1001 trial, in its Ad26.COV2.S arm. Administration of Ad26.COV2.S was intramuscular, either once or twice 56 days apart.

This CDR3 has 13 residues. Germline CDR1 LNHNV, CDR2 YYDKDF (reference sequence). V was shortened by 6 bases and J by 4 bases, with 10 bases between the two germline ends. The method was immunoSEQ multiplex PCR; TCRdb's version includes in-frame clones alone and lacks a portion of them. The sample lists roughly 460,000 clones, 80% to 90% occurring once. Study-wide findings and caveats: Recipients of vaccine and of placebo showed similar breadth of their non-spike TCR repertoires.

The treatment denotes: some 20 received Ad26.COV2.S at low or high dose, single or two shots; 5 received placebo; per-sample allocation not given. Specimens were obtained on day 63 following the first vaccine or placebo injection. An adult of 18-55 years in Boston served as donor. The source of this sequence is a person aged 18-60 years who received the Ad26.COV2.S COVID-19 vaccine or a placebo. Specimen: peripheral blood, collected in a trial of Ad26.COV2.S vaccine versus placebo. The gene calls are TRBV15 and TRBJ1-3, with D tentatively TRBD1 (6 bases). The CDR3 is CATSTDSGNTIYF. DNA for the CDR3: TGTGCCACCAGTACGGACAGCGGAAACACCATATATTTT.